The 21 T cell receptor beta chains below all came from one sample that was sequenced in a study of shared clonotypes between healthy human individuals (dated by TCRdb to about 2020). To prepare the library, the immunoSEQ multiplex PCR assay was applied. Drawn from immuneACCESS, this table holds only the in-frame rearrangements with V and J called that TCRdb kept. Clones are partly lost; checked studies trace under half to an unresolved V gene and leave the rest unexplained. The sample table contains some 2,500,000 clones; only one count was recorded for approximately 93% of them. Jointly, the top ten make up around 0.37% of the sample. The sequenced material came from naive CD4+ T cells from PBMCs. The sample's cell subset or site label, decoded: CD45RA+ positively selected. These receptors all stem from a man aged 18 to 30 in good health. Some clones in this sample may be carry-over from other donors' samples.

The rearrangement links TRBV7-2 to TRBJ2-1; 9 nucleotides line up with TRBD1. The CDR3 has 19 residues. Germline assignment: CDR1 SGHTA and CDR2 FQGNSA. Trimming cost V 2 bases and J 3 bases; bases outside gene matches: 14. As DNA, the CDR3 is TGTGCCAGCAGCTTATACTCGACGGGACAGGGTCGGTACTACAATGAGCAGTTCTTC. It codes for CASSLYSTGQGRYYNEQFF.

Only one count was recorded for this clone. CDR3 DNA sequence: TGTGCCAGCAGCCTCACAGCACCCTCTGGAAACACCATATATTTT. The encoded protein is CASSLTAPSGNTIYF. This sequence joins TRBV7-9 and TRBJ1-3; D not resolved. The germline V gene encodes CDR1 SEHNR and CDR2 FQNEAQ (reference sequence). Trimming left V 5 bases short and J 0 bases short, with 11 bases between. There are 15 residues in the CDR3. Supplemented by reference TRBV7-9 and TRBJ1-3, the full variable domain reads DTGVSQNPRHKITKRGQNVTFRCDPISEHNRLYWYRQTLGQGPEFLTYFQNEAQLEKSRLLSDRFSAERPKGSFSTLEIQRTEQGDSAMYLCASSLTAPSGNTIYFGEGSWLTVV.

J is TRBJ2-7 and V is TRBV7-3; D call uncertain. Germline lookup yields CDR1 SGHTA and CDR2 FQGTGA. This CDR3 has 14 amino acids. The V gene lost 5 bases and the J gene lost 5 bases, with 16 bases spanning the gap. CDR3 sequence: CASSPTPGSHEQYF. DNA of the CDR3: TGTGCCAGCAGCCCTACCCCGGGTTCGCACGAGCAGTACTTC.

The chain employs TRBV11-2 and TRBJ2-6; D is unresolved. The CDR3 extends over 16 amino acids. V was shortened by 5 bases and J by 2 bases, with 13 bases between the two germline ends. Germline V gene sequence: CDR1 SGHAT, CDR2 FQNNGV. The CDR3 nucleotides read TGTGCCAGCAGCGTGAATATTGATCCTGGGGCCAACGTCCTGACTTTC. This gives the protein CASSVNIDPGANVLTF.

This clone has just a few counts. The chain has TRBV14 and TRBJ2-2; the D is unclear. The CDR3 totals 13 residues. Trimming stripped 6 bases from V and 0 bases from J, with 5 bases between. Germline loops: CDR1 SGHDN, CDR2 FVKESK. CDR3 region: CASRTANTGELFF. The CDR3 nucleotides are TGTGCCAGCAGAACAGCGAACACCGGGGAGCTGTTTTTT.

The gene calls are TRBV11-3 and TRBJ2-1; 7 positions match TRBD2. The CDR3 totals 16 residues. Germline-derived CDR1 and CDR2 are SGHNT and YENEEA. The ends lost 4 bases at V and 4 bases at J; junction bases unmatched: 10. The CDR3 sequence: CASSSRAASGYNEQFF. CDR3 coding DNA: TGTGCCAGCAGCTCAAGGGCGGCTAGCGGATACAATGAGCAGTTCTTC.

This chain joins TRBV12-5 and TRBJ1-2; no clear D. The length of the CDR3 is 11 residues. The germline V gene encodes CDR1 LGHNT and CDR2 FRNRAP. V gave up 7 bases and J gave up 0 bases, with 3 bases separating them. The CDR3 sequence: CASVANYGYTF. The CDR3 DNA sequence: TGTGCTAGTGTCGCTAACTATGGCTACACCTTC.

The chain employs TRBV7-2 and TRBJ2-5, with 9 bases identical to TRBD1. CDR3 size: 13 residues. V lost 3 bases to trimming and J lost 9 bases; unmatched junction nucleotides: 5. The germline V gene has CDR1 SGHTA and CDR2 FQGNSA. Here the CDR3 DNA reads TGTGCCAGCAGCTTCCGGACAGGGGAATCCCAGTACTTC. Protein product: CASSFRTGESQYF.

This CDR3 reads CASRPDGGNTEAFF. The CDR3 nucleotides are TGTGCCAGTAGGCCGGATGGTGGTAACACTGAAGCTTTCTTT. V and J are TRBV19 and TRBJ1-1, with unresolved D. V was trimmed by 6 bases and J by 2 bases, leaving 13 bases between them. The CDR3 consists of 14 residues. Germline values: CDR1 LNHDA, CDR2 SQIVND (reference sequence).

The chain recombines TRBV27 with TRBJ2-1; TRBD2 aligns across 7 bases. From germline, CDR1 is MNHEY and CDR2 SMNVEV (reference sequence). The CDR3 is 17 residues long. V lost 8 bases and J lost 2; bases outside the gene matches: 15. The DNA of the CDR3 is TGTGCCAGCCGACCCCGGGAAGCGGGACCCCCCTACAATGAGCAGTTCTTC. It is translated as CASRPREAGPPYNEQFF.

This clone was detected once. The genes are TRBV4-1 and TRBJ1-2; D remains ambiguous. CDR1 is MGHRA and CDR2 is YSYEKL in the germline V gene. V was clipped by 4 bases and J by 8 bases, with 14 bases between them. CDR3 length equals 13 residues. The chain's CDR3 is CASSPHGLRGYTF. The CDR3 bases are TGCGCCAGCAGCCCACACGGTTTGCGGGGCTACACCTTC.

The CDR3 coding sequence is TGTGCCAGCAGCTGGAACTCTGGAAACACCATATATTTT. Translation: CASSWNSGNTIYF. The chain uses TRBV5-5 and TRBJ1-3, with D hard to call. The germline V gene encodes CDR1 SGHKS and CDR2 YYEKEE (reference sequence). The CDR3 consists of 13 residues. Trimming removed 3 bases from V and 0 bases from J, with 4 bases in between.

This chain joins TRBV2 and TRBJ1-3, with 10 bases matching TRBD1. CDR3 length equals 13 residues. Germline trimming cut 5 bases from V and 16 bases from J; bases unmatched to any gene: 11. Per germline, CDR1 SNHLY and CDR2 FYNNEI. The CDR3 bases are TGTGCCAGCAGTCCGGGACAGGGGATAACGGTGTATTTT. As protein: CASSPGQGITVYF.

This chain uses TRBV4-1 with TRBJ2-2; TRBD1 matches 8 bases. CDR1 is MGHRA and CDR2 is YSYEKL in the germline V gene. J lost 4 bases, V lost 4 bases, and 5 bases had no gene match. This CDR3 is 15 amino acids long. The CDR3 nucleotides read TGCGCCAGCAGCCTCGGACAGGGAGGCACCGGGGAGCTGTTTTTT. Protein: CASSLGQGGTGELFF.

Only a few counts were recorded for this clone. The rearrangement joins TRBV30 to TRBJ1-5; D gene ambiguous. Trimming removed 2 bases at V and 0 bases at J, with 11 bases between. The CDR3 length is 15 residues. Germline values: CDR1 GTSNPN, CDR2 SVGIG (reference sequence). The CDR3 protein is CAWSRRIPSNQPQHF. CDR3 nucleotide sequence: TGTGCCTGGAGTAGGAGGATCCCTAGCAATCAGCCCCAGCATTTT.

The chain has TRBV5-4 and TRBJ2-3; the D is unclear. The germline V and J ends were trimmed by 3 bases and 4 bases, with 15 bases remaining between them. The CDR3 runs 15 residues. Per germline, CDR1 SGHNT and CDR2 YYREEE (reference sequence). DNA of the CDR3: TGTGCCAGCAGCTCGACCCCCGAAGCAGCAGATACGCAGTATTTT. As protein: CASSSTPEAADTQYF.

Remarks on this clone: This CDR3 is also generated by other DNA sequences in the sample. The chain links TRBV5-1 to TRBJ2-5, with 9 bases identical to TRBD1. This CDR3 is built from 14 residues. Germline CDR1 SGHRS, CDR2 YFSETQ. V dropped 3 bases and J dropped 2; count of bases not matched to a gene: 2. The CDR3 DNA reads as TGCGCCAGCAGCTCTGGGACAGGGCAAGAGACCCAGTACTTC. Encoded protein: CASSSGTGQETQYF.

V usage is TRBV5-4 and J usage is TRBJ2-1, with 11 bases identical to TRBD2. This CDR3 comprises 15 residues. CDR1 SGHNT and CDR2 YYREEE come from the germline V gene (reference sequence). The V segment lost 4 bases and the J segment 4 bases; nucleotides outside the gene matches: 4. The CDR3 loop reads CASSLSGRGYNEQFF. CDR3 nucleotides: TGTGCCAGCAGCCTTAGCGGGAGGGGTTACAATGAGCAGTTCTTC.

Remarks on this clone: The same CDR3 arises from other DNA sequences in this sample as well. The gene calls are TRBV5-1 and TRBJ2-3; D is uncertain. Trimming took 0 bases from V and 0 from J, leaving 5 bases between them. CDR1 is SGHRS, CDR2 YFSETQ, per germline. The CDR3 loop spans 14 amino acids. For the CDR3, the DNA is TGCGCCAGCAGCTTGGAGCCGAGCACAGATACGCAGTATTTT. This gives the protein CASSLEPSTDTQYF. The whole variable domain, filled in from reference TRBV5-1 and TRBJ2-3, reads KAGVTQTPRYLIKTRGQQVTLSCSPISGHRSVSWYQQTPGQGLQFLFEYFSETQRNKGNFPGRFSGRQFSNSRSEMNVSTLELGDSALYLCASSLEPSTDTQYFGPGTRLTVL.

This chain joins TRBV7-3 and TRBJ2-5, with a weak D call TRBD1 (6 bases). Germline CDR1 SGHTA, CDR2 FQGTGA. This CDR3 spans 19 amino acids. The V end was cut by 7 bases, the J end by 0 bases, with 27 bases between. The chain's CDR3 is CASTLYRTGTQIDQETQYF. The CDR3 DNA reads as TGTGCCAGCACCCTCTATAGGACCGGGACACAAATCGACCAAGAGACCCAGTACTTC.

J is TRBJ1-5 and V is TRBV27; D is perhaps TRBD1 (5 bases). The length of the CDR3 is 15 residues. The germline gives CDR1 MNHEY, CDR2 SMNVEV (reference sequence). V lost 8 bases, J lost 4 bases, and 18 bases lay in between. The CDR3 loop reads CASGWRGVDNQPQHF. Here the CDR3 DNA reads TGTGCCAGCGGGTGGAGAGGGGTTGATAATCAGCCCCAGCATTTT.